This entry lists 23 T cell receptor beta chains sequenced from one sample in a study of CD8+ T cells in alopecia areata. The treatment here: oral pan-JAK inhibitor, 5-10 mg twice daily. TCR sequencing used cDNA made by reverse transcription of extracted RNA. The method was immunoSEQ multiplex PCR; TCRdb's version includes in-frame clones alone and lacks a portion of them. Of 110,000 or so clones listed, 45% to 65% are singletons. The material was CD4+ T cells sorted from blood, obtained at week 24, from a patient treated with tofacitinib. These TCRs come from a human donor with alopecia areata.

The rearrangement joins TRBV11-2 to TRBJ2-7; no clear D. The germline V gene encodes CDR1 SGHAT and CDR2 FQNNGV. V lost 8 bases and J lost 2, with 10 bases in between. The CDR3 contains 12 residues. The chain's CDR3 is CASRRSPYEQYF. Written as DNA, the CDR3 is TGTGCCAGCCGAAGGTCCCCCTACGAGCAGTACTTC.

The chain employs TRBV18 and TRBJ1-1; D remains unclear. The CDR3 contains 13 residues. The germline V and J ends were trimmed by 1 base and 3 bases, with 6 bases remaining between them. CDR1 and CDR2 from the germline V gene are KGHSH and LQKENI. CDR3 coding DNA: TGTGCCAGCTCACCACTTCTTGACACTGAAGCTTTCTTT. This encodes CASSPLLDTEAFF.

This chain links TRBV4-3 with TRBJ1-6; TRBD1 is a possible D gene (5 bases). Germline values: CDR1 LGHNA, CDR2 YSLEER. CDR3 length equals 15 residues. Trimming removed 1 base from V and 7 bases from J, with 11 bases in between. Here the CDR3 DNA reads TGCGCCAGCAGCCAAGTTATCGGGGACAATTCACCCCTCCACTTT. As protein: CASSQVIGDNSPLHF.

This chain uses TRBV5-4 with TRBJ1-2; no clear D. The CDR3 sequence is 12 residues long. Germline V CDR1 and CDR2: SGHNT, YYREEE (reference sequence). V was cut by 3 bases and J by 4 bases, with 7 bases left in between. The CDR3 sequence: CASSSEIYGYTF. CDR3 bases: TGTGCCAGCAGCTCAGAAATCTATGGCTACACCTTC.

The V gene is TRBV14, the J gene TRBJ2-1, with a tentative D call TRBD2 (5 bases). V lost 1 base and J 9 bases, leaving 13 bases between the germline ends. Germline V gene data show CDR1 as SGHDN and CDR2 as FVKESK. CDR3 length: 14 amino acids. The CDR3, as DNA: TGTGCCAGCAGCCAAGTTATCCCTGGAGGTGAGCAGTTCTTC. Its protein is CASSQVIPGGEQFF.

This chain uses TRBV5-1 with TRBJ2-5; perhaps D is TRBD1 or TRBD2 (6 bases each). The CDR3 has 14 residues. V was pared by 2 bases and J by 5 bases, with 13 bases between. Germline loops: CDR1 SGHRS, CDR2 YFSETQ. This chain's CDR3 is CASSFGQRAETQYF. In nucleotides, the CDR3 is TGCGCCAGCAGCTTCGGACAGCGGGCGGAGACCCAGTACTTC.

J is TRBJ1-6 and V is TRBV27, with TRBD1 matching 9 bases. V was clipped by 4 bases and J by 7 bases; unmatched bases: 8. Germline CDR1 is MNHEY and CDR2 is SMNVEV (reference sequence). The CDR3 covers 16 residues. CDR3 DNA: TGTGCCAGCAGTTCCCTACAGGGGGCACGGAATTCACCCCTCCACTTT. As protein: CASSSLQGARNSPLHF.

The chain uses TRBV25-1 and TRBJ1-6; D ambiguous. Trimming took off 3 bases at V and 7 bases at J, with 7 bases between the two ends. The germline V gene encodes CDR1 MGHDK and CDR2 SYGVNS. This CDR3 spans 13 amino acids. The CDR3 loop is CASSERGNSPLHF. In nucleotides, the CDR3 is TGTGCCAGCAGTGAGAGAGGGAATTCACCCCTCCACTTT.

This clone has only a few counts. The rearrangement uses TRBV30 and TRBJ2-3; the D gene is possibly TRBD2 (5 bases). Between the trimmed V and J ends, which lost 1 base and 6 bases, there was a span of 8 bases. The germline V gene encodes CDR1 GTSNPN and CDR2 SVGIG (reference sequence). This CDR3 spans 12 amino acids. CDR3 protein: CAWSERGDTQYF. CDR3 sequence (DNA): TGTGCCTGGAGTGAGAGAGGGGATACGCAGTATTTT.

Of note for this clone: The same CDR3 can be traced to other DNA sequences in this sample. The V call is TRBV30, the J call TRBJ2-7, with D unclear. V lost 0 bases, J lost 2 bases, and 8 bases lay in between. The CDR3 loop spans 13 amino acids. Germline V gene data show CDR1 as GTSNPN and CDR2 as SVGIG (reference sequence). This chain's CDR3 is CAWSVGLTYEQYF. The DNA for the CDR3 is TGTGCCTGGAGTGTGGGTCTAACCTACGAGCAGTACTTC.

The chain uses TRBV30 and TRBJ2-5; D may be TRBD1 (6 bases). The length of the CDR3 is 13 residues. V dropped 2 bases and J dropped 2 bases, with 9 bases sitting between them. Germline V lookup: CDR1 GTSNPN, CDR2 SVGIG (reference sequence). The CDR3 sequence is CAWSKGTQETQYF. CDR3 in DNA: TGTGCCTGGAGTAAAGGGACACAAGAGACCCAGTACTTC.

The chain couples TRBV2 to TRBJ1-5; 7 positions agree with TRBD1. This CDR3 is built from 14 residues. Germline values: CDR1 SNHLY, CDR2 FYNNEI. V gave up 4 bases and J gave up 4 bases; unmatched junction bases: 4. The CDR3: CASSAGQTNQPQHF. Written as DNA, the CDR3 is TGTGCCAGCAGTGCGGGACAGACTAATCAGCCCCAGCATTTT.

The chain is built from TRBV27 and TRBJ2-1; 12 nucleotides agree with TRBD2. V was pared by 7 bases and J by 10 bases, with 14 bases of the junction left unmatched. The CDR3 is 16 amino acids. From germline, CDR1 is MNHEY and CDR2 SMNVEV (reference sequence). The CDR3: CASTPSGGAPQSEQFF. The CDR3 DNA reads as TGTGCCAGCACCCCTAGCGGGGGGGCCCCTCAATCCGAGCAGTTCTTC.

J is TRBJ1-2 and V is TRBV2; D not certain. Looked up from germline, CDR1 is SNHLY and CDR2 is FYNNEI. V lost 8 bases to trimming and J lost 2 bases, with 6 bases between them. There are 11 residues in the CDR3. The CDR3 DNA reads as TGTGCCAGCCAGAGAAACTATGGCTACACCTTC. Protein product: CASQRNYGYTF.

There are a few counts of this clone. The CDR3 sequence: CASSYDRGRNEQFF. The CDR3 nucleotides are TGTGCCAGCAGTTACGACAGGGGGAGGAATGAGCAGTTCTTC. This chain joins TRBV6-6 and TRBJ2-1, with 9 positions matching TRBD1. The CDR3 is 14 amino acids. Trimming removed 2 bases from V and 7 bases from J; junction bases left unmatched: 3. The germline V gene encodes CDR1 MNHNY and CDR2 SVGAGI (reference sequence).

This clone has only a few counts. This chain links TRBV7-9 with TRBJ1-6, with no clear D. This CDR3 is 11 amino acids long. CDR1 and CDR2 from the germline V gene are SEHNR and FQNEAQ (reference sequence). Trimming shortened V by 4 bases and J by 16 bases, and 11 bases separated the two germline ends. The CDR3 loop reads CASSSAESLHF. The CDR3 DNA sequence: TGTGCCAGCAGCTCAGCCGAAAGTCTCCACTTT.

The sample holds a few counts of this clone. The V gene is TRBV7-2, the J gene TRBJ2-1; 8 bases agree with TRBD2. The CDR3 is 15 amino acids. Germline lookup yields CDR1 SGHTA and CDR2 FQGNSA. Trimming at V came to 10 bases and at J to 0 bases, leaving 8 bases not matched to a gene. Here the CDR3 DNA reads TGTGCCACCGATCCGGGGGGGCGCTCCTACAATGAGCAGTTCTTC. Encoded protein: CATDPGGRSYNEQFF.

This chain uses TRBV13 with TRBJ2-7; 7 positions match TRBD1. This CDR3 contains 15 residues. J gave up 6 bases and V 6 bases, and 14 bases lay outside the gene matches. Germline V gene sequence: CDR1 PRHDT, CDR2 FYEKMQ (reference sequence). The DNA for the CDR3 is TGTGCCAGCAGACGACGACAGGGTGATCCCCCCGAGCAGTACTTC. Its translation is CASRRRQGDPPEQYF.

This clone occurred a few times. The chain joins TRBV29-1 to TRBJ2-3; D could derive from TRBD1 or TRBD2 (5 bases each). V lost 6 bases, J lost 0 bases, and 10 bases lay in between. Germline V gives CDR1 SQVTM, CDR2 ANQGSEA. The length of the CDR3 is 13 residues. The CDR3 loop reads CSVYGGSTDTQYF. CDR3 nucleotides: TGCAGCGTCTATGGGGGAAGCACAGATACGCAGTATTTT.

This clone occurred a few times. The chain uses TRBV28 and TRBJ1-4; D perhaps matches TRBD1 (6 bases). The CDR3 extends over 15 amino acids. Germline assignment: CDR1 MDHEN and CDR2 SYDVKM. With 10 bases removed from V and 1 base from J, the gap between germline ends came to 16 bases. The CDR3 protein is CANPTGGGTNEKLFF. The CDR3, as DNA: TGTGCCAACCCGACAGGAGGAGGAACTAATGAAAAACTGTTTTTT. The whole variable domain, remainder taken from reference TRBV28 and TRBJ1-4, is DVKVTQSSRYLVKRTGEKVFLECVQDMDHENMFWYRQDPGLGLRLIYFSYDVKMKEKGDIPEGYSVSREKKERFSLILESASTNQTSMYLCANPTGGGTNEKLFFGSGTQLSVL.

As to this clone: At the DNA level, this CDR3 is encoded by other sequences in the same sample as well. The V and J genes are TRBV27 and TRBJ1-2; D is uncertain. The V end was cut by 4 bases, the J end by 1 base, with 10 bases between. CDR1 MNHEY and CDR2 SMNVEV come from the germline V gene (reference sequence). There are 14 residues in the CDR3. CDR3 amino acids: CASSSPRSNYGYTF. The CDR3 DNA follows: TGTGCCAGCAGTTCCCCGCGGAGTAACTATGGCTACACCTTC.

This clone was counted only a few times. The V call is TRBV2, the J call TRBJ2-3; D is uncertain. Trimming stripped 4 bases from V and 4 bases from J, with 6 bases between. The CDR3 spans 12 residues. Per germline, CDR1 SNHLY and CDR2 FYNNEI. The CDR3 DNA reads as TGTGCCAGCAGTGTAGTAGCAGATACGCAGTATTTT. It translates to CASSVVADTQYF.

The chain recombines TRBV7-2 with TRBJ1-6, with D unclear. Germline lookup yields CDR1 SGHTA and CDR2 FQGNSA. The CDR3 length is 14 residues. V dropped 2 bases and J dropped 9 bases, with 11 bases sitting between them. The CDR3: CASSLTHKGSPLHF. CDR3 sequence (DNA): TGTGCCAGCAGCTTAACTCACAAGGGTTCACCCCTCCACTTT.